This T cell receptor beta chain was identified in a study of T cell repertoires in cytomegalovirus infection. Study information: Both a matching HLA type and CMV infection were indicated by public TCR beta signatures. General observations from the study: CMV-specific HLA-C-restricted TCR beta clonotypes dominated the ex vivo response. People with CMV and the relevant HLA were identified by cumulative public TCR beta family frequency.

Concerning this clonotype itself: Its cognate antigen is unknown.

The V gene's germline CDR1 is SQVTM and CDR2 ANQGSEA. V shed 6 bases and J 3 bases; nucleotides not matched to a gene: 14. CDR3 length: 16 amino acids. TCRdb passed the reads through MiXCR, listing each CDR3 protein once. Of a few hundred thousand distinct CDR3 sequences detected, 22% appear once; the ten largest clones hold roughly 20%. The rearrangement uses TRBV29-1 and TRBJ2-7, with 10 bases matching TRBD1. Sequenced: CD8+ T cells from PBMCs. The TCR originated in a human donor in good health (CMV status not recorded). Some clones in this sample may be carry-over from other donors' samples. The CDR3 bases are TGCAGCGTCACCCCCCCGGACAGGGGGAATCTCTACGAGCAGTACTTC. Amino acid sequence: CSVTPPDRGNLYEQYF.